Below are 25 T cell receptor beta chains sequenced from a single sample in a study of blood T cell repertoires in COVID-19. Only in-frame clones appear in the TCRdb table, and some are missing; sequencing was by immunoSEQ multiplex PCR. The table shows approximately 200,000 clones, with 70% to 90% occurring only once. Sequencing was done on a sample of PBMCs or T cells enriched from blood (not recorded which). Receptor source: a man younger than 40 who had recovered from COVID-19.

The rearrangement joins TRBV6-5 to TRBJ1-3; a weak D match, TRBD1 (6 bases). V shed 2 bases and J shed 4 bases, with 15 bases lying between them. CDR3 length: 16 residues. Per germline, CDR1 MNHEY and CDR2 SVGAGI. The CDR3 DNA reads TGTGCCAGCAGTTACGGGACCCAGGGGATGGGAAACACCATATATTTT. The encoded protein is CASSYGTQGMGNTIYF.

The chain uses TRBV7-2 and TRBJ2-1; D unclear. CDR1 and CDR2 (germline): SGHTA, FQGNSA. Deletions cut 5 bases from V and 0 bases from J, with 5 bases between. CDR3 length: 13 amino acids. The CDR3 region has the DNA TGTGCCAGCAGCCGGAGCTCCTACAATGAGCAGTTCTTC. Protein product: CASSRSSYNEQFF.

CDR3 sequence (DNA): TGTGCCACCAGCGTAGGAGGACTAGCAATTTTCAATGAGCAGTTCTTC. Encoded protein: CATSVGGLAIFNEQFF. This rearrangement joins TRBV15 to TRBJ2-1; 8 bases are shared with TRBD2. The germline V gene has CDR1 LNHNV and CDR2 YYDKDF (reference sequence). The CDR3 covers 16 residues. The trim removed 5 bases at V and 6 bases at J, leaving 12 bases unmatched.

The rearrangement joins TRBV2 to TRBJ2-1; 10 bases are shared with TRBD2. The junction had 7 bases not matched to a gene; V was cut back by 1 base and J by 4 bases. Germline V lookup: CDR1 SNHLY, CDR2 FYNNEI. This CDR3 contains 17 residues. The CDR3 loop reads CASSEEIGAGGYNEQFF. In DNA, the CDR3 is TGTGCCAGCAGTGAAGAGATAGGAGCGGGAGGGTACAATGAGCAGTTCTTC.

This clone has more than one count but fewer than ten. This chain uses TRBV4-2 with TRBJ1-5, with unresolved D. V was clipped by 5 bases and J by 1 base, with 15 bases between them. The CDR3 is made up of 16 amino acids. From germline, CDR1 is LGHNA and CDR2 YNFKEQ. As DNA, the CDR3 is TGTGCCAGCAGCAACGGAGGGTCCCGGAGCAATCAGCCCCAGCATTTT. It codes for CASSNGGSRSNQPQHF.

This rearrangement joins TRBV7-2 to TRBJ1-5, with TRBD1 matching over 10 bases. The germline V gene has CDR1 SGHTA and CDR2 FQGNSA. Trimming cost V 8 bases and J 6 bases; bases outside gene matches: 4. The length of the CDR3 is 13 residues. This chain's CDR3 is CASGDRGGQPQHF. The CDR3 DNA follows: TGTGCCAGCGGGGACAGGGGCGGTCAGCCCCAGCATTTT.

The chain carries TRBV9 and TRBJ1-1, with 9 bases aligning to TRBD1. The ends lost 6 bases at V and 6 bases at J; junction bases unmatched: 12. Per germline, CDR1 SGDLS and CDR2 YYNGEE. There are 15 residues in the CDR3. The CDR3 here is CASTVGGGQGAEAFF. CDR3 DNA: TGTGCCAGCACTGTAGGAGGGGGACAGGGTGCTGAAGCTTTCTTT.

The V call is TRBV2, the J call TRBJ2-1; 10 bases map to TRBD2. The trim removed 6 bases at V and 0 bases at J, leaving 20 bases unmatched. The V gene's germline CDR1 is SNHLY and CDR2 FYNNEI. This CDR3 comprises 21 residues. The CDR3 DNA sequence: TGTGCCAGCAGCTATCCAACCAGGGGGACTAGCGCTTTGAGCTCCTACAATGAGCAGTTCTTC. Protein product: CASSYPTRGTSALSSYNEQFF.

The chain couples TRBV19 to TRBJ2-7; maybe TRBD1 (5 bases). The CDR3 length is 12 residues. Germline CDR1 and CDR2: LNHDA and SQIVND (reference sequence). The V end was cut by 8 bases, the J end by 3 bases, with 11 bases between. The CDR3 is CASLGAGYEQYF. The CDR3, as DNA: TGTGCCAGTCTAGGGGCCGGCTACGAGCAGTACTTC.

The rearrangement uses TRBV30 and TRBJ2-5, with D unclear. CDR1 and CDR2 from the germline V gene are GTSNPN and SVGIG (reference sequence). The CDR3 consists of 16 residues. V dropped 3 bases and J dropped 4 bases, with 21 bases sitting between them. The CDR3 DNA follows: TGTGCCTGGAGCACCTCTGGGTCGGGTGTACGAGAGACCCAGTACTTC. Protein sequence: CAWSTSGSGVRETQYF.

This clone has just one count. This chain uses TRBV10-1 with TRBJ2-2, with D perhaps TRBD1 (6 bases). CDR1 WNHNN and CDR2 SYGVQD come from the germline V gene (reference sequence). Trimming took off 4 bases at V and 7 bases at J, with 10 bases between the two ends. The CDR3 loop spans 13 amino acids. The CDR3 coding sequence is TGCGCCAGCAGTGGAGGGGGTAACGGGGAGCTGTTTTTT. It is translated as CASSGGGNGELFF.

The CDR3 sequence is CASSTQGRSLTRSYEQYF. The DNA for the CDR3 is TGTGCCAGTAGTACACAGGGGAGGTCTCTAACAAGGTCCTACGAGCAGTACTTC. The chain joins TRBV19 to TRBJ2-7; tentatively, D is TRBD1 (7 bases). The CDR3 spans 18 residues. The V gene lost 4 bases and the J gene lost 1 base, with 23 bases spanning the gap. Germline assignment: CDR1 LNHDA and CDR2 SQIVND (reference sequence).

The chain employs TRBV5-1 and TRBJ2-5, with TRBD2 as a possible D gene (6 bases). The CDR3 totals 13 residues. CDR1 and CDR2 from the germline V gene are SGHRS and YFSETQ. The V end lost 5 bases, the J end lost 4 bases, and 12 bases lay between the germline ends. The CDR3 DNA is TGCGCCAGCAGGGAGGGTGTTGGAGAGACCCAGTACTTC. The encoded protein is CASREGVGETQYF.

V gene TRBV5-4 combines with J gene TRBJ2-3, with TRBD2 matching 12 bases. V shed 8 bases, J shed 4 bases, and the junction held 8 bases outside the gene matches. CDR1 is SGHNT and CDR2 is YYREEE in the germline V gene (reference sequence). The CDR3 spans 15 residues. In DNA form, the CDR3 reads TGTGCCAGTCAACCTAGCGGGAGGGCTTCAGATACGCAGTATTTT. This codes for CASQPSGRASDTQYF.

The J gene is TRBJ1-1, the V gene TRBV12-5, with TRBD1 as a possible D gene (5 bases). Germline V gives CDR1 LGHNT, CDR2 FRNRAP. Trimming pared 2 bases from V and 1 base from J, leaving 17 bases between. This CDR3 has 17 amino acids. CDR3 in DNA: TGTGCTAGTGGTTTGACCGGGGGGGGACGGGAGAACACTGAAGCTTTCTTT. It yields the protein CASGLTGGGRENTEAFF.

The rearrangement joins TRBV2 to TRBJ2-1; 9 bases are a match to TRBD2. V gave up 6 bases and J gave up 0 bases; unmatched junction bases: 6. The CDR3 is 16 residues long. Germline V CDR1 and CDR2: SNHLY, FYNNEI. The CDR3 here is CASRKFSGGSYNEQFF. CDR3 nucleotide sequence: TGTGCCAGCAGGAAATTTAGCGGGGGCTCCTACAATGAGCAGTTCTTC.

V is TRBV19 and J is TRBJ1-4; possibly TRBD1 for D (6 bases). V lost 5 bases and J 8 bases, leaving 18 bases between the germline ends. CDR3 length equals 15 residues. From germline, CDR1 is LNHDA and CDR2 SQIVND (reference sequence). The CDR3 reads CASSPATGVREKLFF. CDR3 DNA: TGTGCCAGTAGTCCGGCGACAGGAGTACGCGAAAAACTGTTTTTT.

The chain combines TRBV12-3 or TRBV12-4 with TRBJ1-2; 8 nucleotides agree with TRBD1. The CDR3 runs to 12 residues. V dropped 5 bases and J dropped 5; count of bases not matched to a gene: 1. CDR3 protein: CASSRQGYGYTF. DNA of the CDR3: TGTGCCAGCAGTAGACAGGGGTATGGCTACACCTTC.

The J gene is TRBJ2-3, the V gene TRBV18; D unclear. Germline loops: CDR1 KGHSH, CDR2 LQKENI. The length of the CDR3 is 15 residues. The V gene lost 4 bases and the J gene lost 2 bases, with 13 bases spanning the gap. The CDR3 DNA sequence: TGTGCCAGCTCACACACAAGAACGAACACAGATACGCAGTATTTT. Translating gives CASSHTRTNTDTQYF.

The rearrangement uses TRBV9 and TRBJ1-6, with D unresolved. V was cut by 5 bases and J by 5 bases, with 5 bases left in between. Germline CDR1 reads SGDLS; CDR2 reads YYNGEE. The CDR3 has 12 residues. CDR3 protein: CASRRDNSPLHF. The CDR3 DNA reads as TGTGCCAGCAGACGGGATAATTCACCCCTCCACTTT. Based on the CDR3 plus reference TRBV9 and TRBJ1-6, the full variable domain is DSGVTQTPKHLITATGQRVTLRCSPRSGDLSVYWYQQSLDQGLQFLIQYYNGEERAKGNILERFSAQQFPDLHSELNLSSLELGDSALYFCASRRDNSPLHFGNGTRLTVT.

V and J are TRBV29-1 and TRBJ2-7, with 8 bases fitting TRBD2. The ends lost 5 bases at V and 1 base at J; junction bases unmatched: 4. CDR3 size: 13 residues. The V gene's germline CDR1 is SQVTM and CDR2 ANQGSEA. This CDR3 is CSVFSGISYEQYF. The DNA for the CDR3 is TGCAGCGTTTTTAGCGGGATTTCCTACGAGCAGTACTTC.

The chain combines TRBV29-1 with TRBJ1-1, with D unresolved. CDR3 length: 11 amino acids. V lost 7 bases to trimming and J lost 1 base, with 7 bases between them. The germline V gene encodes CDR1 SQVTM and CDR2 ANQGSEA. The DNA of the CDR3 is TGCAGCGCGTCCGGGAACACTGAAGCTTTCTTT. This codes for CSASGNTEAFF.

This chain uses TRBV28 with TRBJ1-2; 7 bases line up with TRBD1. Germline V gene lookup returns CDR1 MDHEN and CDR2 SYDVKM. There are 14 residues in the CDR3. V shed 6 bases and J 8 bases; nucleotides not matched to a gene: 12. The CDR3 is CASSPLQGKNGYTF. The CDR3 DNA is TGTGCCAGCAGCCCACTACAGGGGAAGAACGGCTACACCTTC.

Written as DNA, the CDR3 is TGTGCCAGCAACCCTACCCCAGGGGCCGGGGAGCTGTTTTTT. It codes for CASNPTPGAGELFF. The J gene is TRBJ2-2, the V gene TRBV11-2, with D possibly matching TRBD1 (6 bases). V was shortened by 7 bases and J by 6 bases, with 15 bases between the two germline ends. The CDR3 loop spans 14 amino acids. Per germline, CDR1 SGHAT and CDR2 FQNNGV.

This sequence joins TRBV19 and TRBJ2-7; TRBD2 aligns across 7 bases. V lost 3 bases to trimming and J lost 7 bases; unmatched junction nucleotides: 12. From germline, CDR1 is LNHDA and CDR2 SQIVND (reference sequence). The CDR3 consists of 15 residues. CDR3: CASSIRLAALMEQYF. CDR3 nucleotide sequence: TGTGCCAGTAGTATTAGACTAGCAGCCCTAATGGAGCAGTACTTC.